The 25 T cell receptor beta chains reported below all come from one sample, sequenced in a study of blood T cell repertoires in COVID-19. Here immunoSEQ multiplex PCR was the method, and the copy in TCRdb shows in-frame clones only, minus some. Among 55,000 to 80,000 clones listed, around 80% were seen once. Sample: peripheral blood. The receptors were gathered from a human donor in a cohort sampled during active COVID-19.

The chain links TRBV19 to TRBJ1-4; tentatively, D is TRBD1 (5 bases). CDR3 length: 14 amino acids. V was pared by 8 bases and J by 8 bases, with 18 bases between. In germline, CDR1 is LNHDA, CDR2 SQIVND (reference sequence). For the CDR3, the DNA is TGTGCCAGTTCGCAACCGGGGGAGGGAGAAAAACTGTTTTTT. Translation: CASSQPGEGEKLFF.

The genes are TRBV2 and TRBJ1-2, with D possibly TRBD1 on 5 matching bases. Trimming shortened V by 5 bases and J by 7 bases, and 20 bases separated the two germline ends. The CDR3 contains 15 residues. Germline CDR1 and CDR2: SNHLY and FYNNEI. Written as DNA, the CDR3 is TGTGCCAGCAGTCGGTTCCAAAGGGGACTGAGTGGCTACACCTTC. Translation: CASSRFQRGLSGYTF. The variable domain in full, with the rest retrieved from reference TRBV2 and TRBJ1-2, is EPEVTQTPSHQVTQMGQEVILRCVPISNHLYFYWYRQILGQKVEFLVSFYNNEISEKSEIFDDQFSVERPDGSNFTLKIRSTKLEDSAMYFCASSRFQRGLSGYTFGSGTRLTVV.

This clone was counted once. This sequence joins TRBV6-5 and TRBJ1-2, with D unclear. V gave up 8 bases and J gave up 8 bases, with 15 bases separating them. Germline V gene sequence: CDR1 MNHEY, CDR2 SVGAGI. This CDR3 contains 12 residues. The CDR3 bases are TGTGCCAGCCAGAACGACTATGGAGGCTACACCTTC. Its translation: CASQNDYGGYTF.

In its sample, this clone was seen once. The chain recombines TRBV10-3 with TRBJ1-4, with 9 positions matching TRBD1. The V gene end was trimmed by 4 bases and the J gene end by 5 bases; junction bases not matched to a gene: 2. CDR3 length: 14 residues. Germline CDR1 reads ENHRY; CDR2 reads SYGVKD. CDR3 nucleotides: TGTGCCATCAGTGGGACAGGGGCCAATGAAAAACTGTTTTTT. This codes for CAISGTGANEKLFF.

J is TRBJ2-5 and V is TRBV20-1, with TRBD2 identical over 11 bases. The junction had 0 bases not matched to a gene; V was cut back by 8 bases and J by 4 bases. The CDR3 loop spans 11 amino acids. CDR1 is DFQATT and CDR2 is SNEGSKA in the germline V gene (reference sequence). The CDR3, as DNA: TGCAGTCTAGCGGGGGGAGAGACCCAGTACTTC. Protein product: CSLAGGETQYF.

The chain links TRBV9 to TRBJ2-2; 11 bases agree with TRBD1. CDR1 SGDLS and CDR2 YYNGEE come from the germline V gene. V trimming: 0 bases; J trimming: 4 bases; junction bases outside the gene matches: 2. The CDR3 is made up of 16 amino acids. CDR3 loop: CASSVVGTGGTGELFF. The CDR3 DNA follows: TGTGCCAGCAGCGTAGTTGGGACAGGGGGCACCGGGGAGCTGTTTTTT.

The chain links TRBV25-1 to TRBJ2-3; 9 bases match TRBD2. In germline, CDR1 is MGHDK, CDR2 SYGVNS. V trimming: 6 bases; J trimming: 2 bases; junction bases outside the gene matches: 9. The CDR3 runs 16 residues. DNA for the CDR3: TGTGCCAGCAGCGTCCTAGCGGGAACGGACACAGATACGCAGTATTTT. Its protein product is CASSVLAGTDTDTQYF.

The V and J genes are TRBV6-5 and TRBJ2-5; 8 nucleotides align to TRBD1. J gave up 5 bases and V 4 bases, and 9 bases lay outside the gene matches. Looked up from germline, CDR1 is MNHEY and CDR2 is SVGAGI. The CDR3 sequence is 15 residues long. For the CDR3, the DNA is TGTGCCAGCAGTTCACCTGACAGGGGTTGGGAGACCCAGTACTTC. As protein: CASSSPDRGWETQYF.

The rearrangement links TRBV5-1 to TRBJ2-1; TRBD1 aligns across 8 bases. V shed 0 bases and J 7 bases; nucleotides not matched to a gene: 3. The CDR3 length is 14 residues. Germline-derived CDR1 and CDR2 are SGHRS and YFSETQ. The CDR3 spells CASSLGQGPNEQFF. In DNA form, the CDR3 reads TGCGCCAGCAGCTTGGGACAGGGGCCAAATGAGCAGTTCTTC. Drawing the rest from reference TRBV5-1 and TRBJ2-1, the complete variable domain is KAGVTQTPRYLIKTRGQQVTLSCSPISGHRSVSWYQQTPGQGLQFLFEYFSETQRNKGNFPGRFSGRQFSNSRSEMNVSTLELGDSALYLCASSLGQGPNEQFFGPGTRLTVL.

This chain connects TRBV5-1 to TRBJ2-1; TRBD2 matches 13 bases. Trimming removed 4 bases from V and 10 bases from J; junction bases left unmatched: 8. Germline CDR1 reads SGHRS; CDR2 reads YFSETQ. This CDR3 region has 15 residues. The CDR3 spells CASSRTSGSWLEQFF. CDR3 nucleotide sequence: TGCGCCAGCAGCCGGACTAGCGGGAGTTGGTTAGAGCAGTTCTTC.

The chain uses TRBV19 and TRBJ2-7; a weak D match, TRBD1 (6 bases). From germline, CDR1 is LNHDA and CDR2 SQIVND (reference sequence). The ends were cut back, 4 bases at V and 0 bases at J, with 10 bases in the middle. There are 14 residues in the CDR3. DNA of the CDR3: TGTGCCAGTAGTACCACAGGGATCTCCTACGAGCAGTACTTC. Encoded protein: CASSTTGISYEQYF.

The CDR3 protein is CASSVDSSSYEQYF. In DNA, the CDR3 is TGTGCCAGCAGCGTAGACTCTAGCTCCTACGAGCAGTACTTC. The genes are TRBV9 and TRBJ2-7; D gene uncertain. Germline loops: CDR1 SGDLS, CDR2 YYNGEE. Trimming pared 0 bases from V and 0 bases from J, leaving 7 bases between. This CDR3 region has 14 residues. Together with reference TRBV9 and TRBJ2-7, the CDR3 gives the full variable domain: DSGVTQTPKHLITATGQRVTLRCSPRSGDLSVYWYQQSLDQGLQFLIQYYNGEERAKGNILERFSAQQFPDLHSELNLSSLELGDSALYFCASSVDSSSYEQYFGPGTRLTVT.

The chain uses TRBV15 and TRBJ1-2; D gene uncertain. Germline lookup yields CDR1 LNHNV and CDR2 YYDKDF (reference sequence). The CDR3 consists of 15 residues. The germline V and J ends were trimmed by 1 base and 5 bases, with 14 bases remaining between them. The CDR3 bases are TGTGCCACCAGCAGAGGCGCGGTGGCAGAATATGGCTACACCTTC. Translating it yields CATSRGAVAEYGYTF.

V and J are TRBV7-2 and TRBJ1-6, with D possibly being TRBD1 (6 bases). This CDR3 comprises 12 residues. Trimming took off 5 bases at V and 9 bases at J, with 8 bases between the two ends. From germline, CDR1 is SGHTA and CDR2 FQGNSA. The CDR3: CASSRQASPLHF. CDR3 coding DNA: TGTGCCAGCAGCCGACAGGCTTCACCCCTCCACTTT.

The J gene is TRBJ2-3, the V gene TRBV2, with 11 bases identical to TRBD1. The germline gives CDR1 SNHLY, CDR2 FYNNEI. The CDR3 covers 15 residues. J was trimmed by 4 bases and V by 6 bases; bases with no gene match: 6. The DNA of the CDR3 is TGTGCCAGCAGCCGAGAGGGACAGGGGGCAGATACGCAGTATTTT. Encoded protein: CASSREGQGADTQYF.

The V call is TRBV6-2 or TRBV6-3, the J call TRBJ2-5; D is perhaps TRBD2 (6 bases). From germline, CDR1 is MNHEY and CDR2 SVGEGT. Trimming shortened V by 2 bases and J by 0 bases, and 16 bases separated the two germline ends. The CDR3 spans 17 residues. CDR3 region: CASSYPPGERYQETQYF. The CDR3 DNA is TGTGCCAGCAGTTACCCCCCGGGGGAGCGGTACCAAGAGACCCAGTACTTC.

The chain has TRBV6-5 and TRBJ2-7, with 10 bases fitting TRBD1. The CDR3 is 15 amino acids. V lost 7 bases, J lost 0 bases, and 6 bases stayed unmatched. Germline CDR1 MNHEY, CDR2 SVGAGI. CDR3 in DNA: TGTGCCAGCAACCCGGGACAGGGGATCTCCTACGAGCAGTACTTC. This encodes CASNPGQGISYEQYF.

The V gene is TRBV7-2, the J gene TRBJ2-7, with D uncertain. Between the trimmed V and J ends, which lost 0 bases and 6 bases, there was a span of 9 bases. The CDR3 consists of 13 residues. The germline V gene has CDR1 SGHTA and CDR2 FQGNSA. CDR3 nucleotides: TGTGCCAGCAGCTTAGCGAACTATCCCGAGCAGTACTTC. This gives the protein CASSLANYPEQYF.

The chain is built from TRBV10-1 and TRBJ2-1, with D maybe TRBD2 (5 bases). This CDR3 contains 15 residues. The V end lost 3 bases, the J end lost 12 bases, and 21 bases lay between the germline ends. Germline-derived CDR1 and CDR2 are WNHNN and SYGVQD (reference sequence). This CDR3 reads CASSDSGRGAVGQFF. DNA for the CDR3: TGCGCCAGCAGTGATTCTGGTCGGGGTGCGGTGGGGCAGTTCTTC.

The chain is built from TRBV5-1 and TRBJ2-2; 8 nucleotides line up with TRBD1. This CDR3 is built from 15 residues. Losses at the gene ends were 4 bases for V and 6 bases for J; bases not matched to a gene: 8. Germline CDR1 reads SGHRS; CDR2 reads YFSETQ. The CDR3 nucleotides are TGCGCCAGCAGCAAGGGACAGGAAGGACCCGGGGAGCTGTTTTTT. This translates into CASSKGQEGPGELFF. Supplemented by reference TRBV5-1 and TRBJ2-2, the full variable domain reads KAGVTQTPRYLIKTRGQQVTLSCSPISGHRSVSWYQQTPGQGLQFLFEYFSETQRNKGNFPGRFSGRQFSNSRSEMNVSTLELGDSALYLCASSKGQEGPGELFFGEGSRLTVL.

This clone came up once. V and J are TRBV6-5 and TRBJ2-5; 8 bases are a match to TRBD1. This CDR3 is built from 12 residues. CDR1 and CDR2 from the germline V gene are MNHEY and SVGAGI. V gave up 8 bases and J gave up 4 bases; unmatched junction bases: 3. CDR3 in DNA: TGTGCCAGCGGACAGGGCCCAGAGACCCAGTACTTC. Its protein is CASGQGPETQYF.

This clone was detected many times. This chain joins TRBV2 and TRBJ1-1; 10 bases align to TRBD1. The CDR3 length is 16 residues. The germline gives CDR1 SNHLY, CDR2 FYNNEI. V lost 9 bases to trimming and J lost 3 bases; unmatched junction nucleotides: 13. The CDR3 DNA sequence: TGTGCCAGTCAAGTTGCCCCCGGGACAGGGGACACTGAAGCTTTCTTT. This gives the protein CASQVAPGTGDTEAFF.

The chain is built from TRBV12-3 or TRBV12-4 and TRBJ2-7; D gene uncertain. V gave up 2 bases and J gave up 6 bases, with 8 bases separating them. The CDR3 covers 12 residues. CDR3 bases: TGTGCCAGCAGTTTATCGTCGGTCGAGCAGTACTTC. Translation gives CASSLSSVEQYF.

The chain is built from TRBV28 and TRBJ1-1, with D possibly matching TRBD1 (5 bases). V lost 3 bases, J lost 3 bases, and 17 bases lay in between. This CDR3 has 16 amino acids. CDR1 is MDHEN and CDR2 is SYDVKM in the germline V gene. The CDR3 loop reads CASSLRGGAGDTEAFF. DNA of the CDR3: TGTGCCAGCAGTTTGCGGGGTGGGGCGGGGGACACTGAAGCTTTCTTT.

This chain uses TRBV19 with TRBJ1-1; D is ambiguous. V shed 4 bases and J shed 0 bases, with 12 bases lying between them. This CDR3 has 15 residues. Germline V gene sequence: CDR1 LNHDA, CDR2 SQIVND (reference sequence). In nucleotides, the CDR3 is TGTGCCAGTAGTAAACGGAACAGCTTGAACACTGAAGCTTTCTTT. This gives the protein CASSKRNSLNTEAFF.